Shown below are 9 T cell receptor beta chains from a single sample sequenced in a study of cytomegalovirus exposure and HLA in healthy donors (TCRdb year 2017). The library was made by the immunoSEQ multiplex PCR assay. TCRdb holds this immuneACCESS table with in-frame rearrangements only. Some clones are missing; in checked studies, unresolved V genes explain under half, and the rest has no known cause. Recorded for this sample are some 340,000 clones; 75% to 90% of them occurred a single time. About 1% of the sample is taken by the ten largest. Material for sequencing was PBMCs. The source is a woman in her twenties or thirties in good health and CMV-seropositive.

The V call is TRBV18, the J call TRBJ2-2; weak D call: TRBD2 (7 bases). Between the trimmed V and J ends, which lost 1 base and 1 base, there was a span of 13 bases. This CDR3 has 17 amino acids. Germline-derived CDR1 and CDR2 are KGHSH and LQKENI. In DNA, the CDR3 is TGTGCCAGCTCACCACACAGGGCGGGAGAGAACACCGGGGAGCTGTTTTTT. Protein: CASSPHRAGENTGELFF.

The chain combines TRBV18 with TRBJ1-5, with D tentatively TRBD1 (6 bases). Per germline, CDR1 KGHSH and CDR2 LQKENI. The CDR3 loop spans 17 amino acids. The V end was cut by 1 base, the J end by 7 bases, with 20 bases between. This CDR3 reads CASSPLRQGSRWQPQHF. The CDR3 nucleotides are TGTGCCAGCTCACCACTTCGGCAGGGGTCGAGGTGGCAGCCCCAGCATTTT.

The chain carries TRBV29-1 and TRBJ2-1, with D hard to call. Trimming took 4 bases from V and 0 from J, leaving 13 bases between them. Germline V lookup: CDR1 SQVTM, CDR2 ANQGSEA. This CDR3 is built from 15 residues. The CDR3 DNA sequence: TGCAGCGTTGTCTTAACGGCCGACTCCTACAATGAGCAGTTCTTC. It encodes CSVVLTADSYNEQFF.

The gene calls are TRBV5-4 and TRBJ2-4, with D unresolved. V shed 5 bases and J shed 5 bases, with 14 bases lying between them. CDR1 and CDR2 from the germline V gene are SGHNT and YYREEE (reference sequence). This CDR3 is built from 14 residues. The DNA of the CDR3 is TGTGCCAGCAGTTTAACAGCCGCGCAAAACATTCAGTACTTC. It is translated as CASSLTAAQNIQYF. Full variable domain (missing parts from reference TRBV5-4 and TRBJ2-4): ETGVTQSPTHLIKTRGQQVTLRCSSQSGHNTVSWYQQALGQGPQFIFQYYREEENGRGNFPPRFSGLQFPNYSSELNVNALELDDSALYLCASSLTAAQNIQYFGAGTRLSVL.

Worth noting for this clone: Its ends do not fully match the called genes, so a read error is possible. The sample contains more than one DNA sequence encoding this CDR3. This chain connects TRBV19 to TRBJ2-7; 9 bases are a match to TRBD2. From germline, CDR1 is LNHDA and CDR2 SQIVND (reference sequence). This CDR3 comprises 15 residues. CDR3 nucleotide sequence: TGTGCAAGTAGTATGAGTAGCGGGAGCTCCTACGAGCAGTACTTC. Translated: CASSMSSGSSYEQYF.

Here the CDR3 DNA reads TGCGCCAGCAGGGAAGACTCTGGGGCCAACGTCCTGACTTTC. Encoded protein: CASREDSGANVLTF. The chain employs TRBV23-1 and TRBJ2-6; no definite D call. TRBV23-1 counts as an open reading frame of uncertain function. Trimming took off 6 bases at V and 0 bases at J, with 6 bases between the two ends. CDR3 length: 14 amino acids.

The rearrangement uses TRBV27 and TRBJ2-7; D perhaps matches TRBD1 (5 bases). Germline V gene sequence: CDR1 MNHEY, CDR2 SMNVEV (reference sequence). This CDR3 spans 14 amino acids. Trimming took off 4 bases at V and 5 bases at J, with 15 bases between the two ends. The CDR3 bases are TGTGCCAGCAGTTCATTTTCAGGGTCCGACGAGCAGTACTTC. It specifies CASSSFSGSDEQYF.

The J gene is TRBJ2-2, the V gene TRBV4-3, with D possibly matching TRBD1 (6 bases). The CDR3 runs to 15 residues. CDR1 is LGHNA, CDR2 YSLEER, per germline. V dropped 1 base and J dropped 9 bases, with 15 bases sitting between them. CDR3 amino acids: CASSQAVGASRELFF. The CDR3, as DNA: TGCGCCAGCAGCCAAGCAGTGGGGGCAAGCCGGGAGCTGTTTTTT.

This chain links TRBV4-2 with TRBJ2-3, with 7 bases aligning to TRBD2. Germline CDR1 and CDR2: LGHNA and YNFKEQ. This CDR3 spans 15 amino acids. J lost 0 bases, V lost 4 bases, and 4 bases had no gene match. This chain's CDR3 is CASSRRGSSTDTQYF. The CDR3 DNA reads TGTGCCAGCAGCCGGCGGGGGTCAAGCACAGATACGCAGTATTTT.